This TCR beta chain comes out of a study of blood T cell repertoires in COVID-19. CDR1 and CDR2 (germline): SGHTA, FQGNSA. The CDR3 is 15 amino acids. The V gene end was trimmed by 0 bases and the J gene end by 7 bases; junction bases not matched to a gene: 7. In the source study's methods: Estimated nucleated cell counts came from reference gene primer amplification. This table comes from immunoSEQ multiplex PCR, and its TCRdb copy is limited to in-frame clones, with some not included. V and J calls and clone size follow that table, whereas D and trimming were derived from the DNA. The repertoire holds about 51,000 clones, with roughly 91% as singletons.

Material for sequencing was peripheral blood. J is TRBJ1-1 and V is TRBV7-2, with 8 bases matching TRBD1. The sequence was collected from a man in his fifties with active COVID-19. CDR3 DNA: TGTGCCAGCAGCTTAGCACCGAACGGACAGGGTGAAGCTTTCTTT. Protein product: CASSLAPNGQGEAFF. Based on the CDR3 plus reference TRBV7-2 and TRBJ1-1, the full variable domain is GAGVSQSPSNKVTEKGKDVELRCDPISGHTALYWYRQSLGQGLEFLIYFQGNSAPDKSGLPSDRFSAERTGGSVSTLTIQRTQQEDSAVYLCASSLAPNGQGEAFFGQGTRLTVV.